This T cell receptor (beta chain) was documented in a study of CXCR3-negative and CXCR3-positive naive CD8 T cells. Turning to the study itself: Summed over all libraries, TRB reads came to around 140 million, with about 1.5 +/- 0.3 million per library. Findings of the study overall: Compared with CXCR3-negative naive cells, CXCR3-positive naive cells showed more hydrophobic TRB CDR3s.

The naive CD8+ gate required CD45RO-CCR7+CD27+CD95- phenotype. The CDR3 sequence is 16 residues long. The germline CDR1 and CDR2 sequences are MNHEY and SVGEGT. To note about this clonotype: What it binds is unknown.

The libraries of TRB cDNA were prepared using 5' RACE with UMI labels. TCRdb re-analyzed the 5' RACE reads; it lists each CDR3 protein once, without DNA. With tens of thousands of distinct CDR3 sequences in the sample, the ten largest clones hold 4.8%. The clonotype originates from a human donor in good health. Some clones in this sample may be carry-over from other donors' samples. Sequenced material: naive CXCR3+ CD8+ T cells from blood. The subset here: CD45RO-CCR7+CD27+CD95- naive CD8+ T cells expressing CXCR3 (TNR3+). V is TRBV6-2 or TRBV6-3 and J is TRBJ2-1; TCRdb gives TRBD1 as the D gene, but with no DNA this cannot be confirmed. CDR3 loop: CASSYSDGTGPNEQFF.